These 10 T cell receptor beta chains share one sample of origin, sequenced in a study of CD8+ T cells in alopecia areata (dated by TCRdb to the late 2010s). Libraries were made using the immunoSEQ multiplex PCR assay. RNA was extracted from all samples and reverse transcribed into cDNA as template for TCR sequencing. TCRdb provides this immuneACCESS table in a form limited to in-frame rearrangements. Some clones are lacking; in checked studies, under half of them reflect an unresolved V gene, and why the rest are absent is not known. For this sample there are roughly 130,000 clones; over 50% appear just once. 4.5% to 5.5% of the sample comes from the top ten. The time point tag for this specimen amounts to: baseline before oral tofacitinib. The sample consisted of CD4+ T cells sorted from blood, taken at week 0. The receptors originated from a human donor with alopecia areata.

The CDR3 region is CASSVLENEQFF. The CDR3 nucleotides are TGTGCCAGCAGTGTGCTAGAGAATGAGCAGTTCTTC. This chain connects TRBV28 to TRBJ2-1; no clear D gene. Trimming cost V 5 bases and J 7 bases, with 9 bases left between them. The CDR3 contains 12 residues. Germline lookup yields CDR1 MDHEN and CDR2 SYDVKM. The variable domain in full, completed from reference TRBV28 and TRBJ2-1, reads DVKVTQSSRYLVKRTGEKVFLECVQDMDHENMFWYRQDPGLGLRLIYFSYDVKMKEKGDIPEGYSVSREKKERFSLILESASTNQTSMYLCASSVLENEQFFGPGTRLTVL.

This chain uses TRBV2 with TRBJ2-7; D is perhaps TRBD2 (5 bases). Germline V gives CDR1 SNHLY, CDR2 FYNNEI. V was cut by 5 bases and J by 0 bases, with 14 bases left in between. This CDR3 contains 15 residues. The chain's CDR3 is CASSLRGSSSYEQYF. DNA of the CDR3: TGTGCCAGCAGTTTAAGAGGGAGCAGCTCCTACGAGCAGTACTTC.

Only a few counts were recorded for this clone. This chain joins TRBV28 and TRBJ2-3, with D maybe TRBD2 (6 bases). Germline CDR1 MDHEN, CDR2 SYDVKM. This CDR3 is 15 amino acids long. The V end was cut by 3 bases, the J end by 2 bases, with 12 bases between. CDR3 bases: TGTGCCAGCAGTTTTGTCAGCGGGTACACAGATACGCAGTATTTT. Protein sequence: CASSFVSGYTDTQYF.

As DNA, the CDR3 is TGTGCCAGCAGCTTAGGAACCACGGGCAATGAGCAGTTCTTC. The encoded protein is CASSLGTTGNEQFF. The chain couples TRBV7-3 to TRBJ2-1; D gene uncertain. Per germline, CDR1 SGHTA and CDR2 FQGTGA. The CDR3 is 14 residues long. V was cut by 2 bases and J by 6 bases, with 11 bases left in between. Full variable domain (missing parts from reference TRBV7-3 and TRBJ2-1): GAGVSQTPSNKVTEKGKYVELRCDPISGHTALYWYRQSLGQGPEFLIYFQGTGAADDSGLPNDRFFAVRPEGSVSTLKIQRTERGDSAVYLCASSLGTTGNEQFFGPGTRLTVL.

The CDR3 coding sequence is TGCGCCAGCAGCCCATTAAGGGACACCGGGGAGCTGTTTTTT. This encodes CASSPLRDTGELFF. The rearrangement uses TRBV5-1 and TRBJ2-2, with no clear D. The germline gives CDR1 SGHRS, CDR2 YFSETQ. Trimming stripped 4 bases from V and 3 bases from J, with 10 bases between. The CDR3 extends over 14 amino acids.

The chain couples TRBV27 to TRBJ2-1; 8 nucleotides agree with TRBD1. V trimming: 6 bases; J trimming: 5 bases; junction bases outside the gene matches: 9. This CDR3 is built from 15 residues. Germline V gives CDR1 MNHEY, CDR2 SMNVEV (reference sequence). CDR3 region: CASRPRTGFHNEQFF. CDR3 sequence (DNA): TGTGCCAGCAGACCAAGGACAGGGTTCCACAATGAGCAGTTCTTC.

The rearrangement uses TRBV7-9 and TRBJ1-6; D ambiguous. Between the trimmed V and J ends, which lost 6 bases and 6 bases, there was a span of 15 bases. Germline V lookup: CDR1 SEHNR, CDR2 FQNEAQ (reference sequence). The CDR3 consists of 15 residues. In DNA form, the CDR3 reads TGTGCCAGCAGAAAAACGAGCAACGGTAATTCACCCCTCCACTTT. Protein product: CASRKTSNGNSPLHF.

This clone appeared a few times. The rearrangement uses TRBV30 and TRBJ1-1, with D unclear. The V and J ends lost 4 bases and 1 base respectively, with 7 bases between them. Germline CDR1 GTSNPN, CDR2 SVGIG (reference sequence). The length of the CDR3 is 12 residues. The CDR3 sequence: CAWNPRNTEAFF. The CDR3 region has the DNA TGTGCCTGGAACCCCCGGAACACTGAAGCTTTCTTT.

This clone was picked up a small number of times. The CDR3 is CASRGQGASYNSPLHF. CDR3 sequence (DNA): TGTGCCAGCCGGGGACAGGGGGCATCCTATAATTCACCCCTCCACTTT. The V call is TRBV2, the J call TRBJ1-6; the match to TRBD1 covers 12 bases. CDR3 length: 16 residues. J gave up 1 base and V 8 bases, and 3 bases lay outside the gene matches. Germline V gene lookup returns CDR1 SNHLY and CDR2 FYNNEI.

The V call is TRBV5-1, the J call TRBJ2-1; 9 bases agree with TRBD2. Germline trimming cut 6 bases from V and 4 bases from J; bases unmatched to any gene: 8. The CDR3 runs to 15 residues. The germline CDR1 and CDR2 sequences are SGHRS and YFSETQ. The CDR3 DNA is TGCGCCAGCAAGGCCCCTAGCGGGGTTTACAATGAGCAGTTCTTC. It specifies CASKAPSGVYNEQFF.